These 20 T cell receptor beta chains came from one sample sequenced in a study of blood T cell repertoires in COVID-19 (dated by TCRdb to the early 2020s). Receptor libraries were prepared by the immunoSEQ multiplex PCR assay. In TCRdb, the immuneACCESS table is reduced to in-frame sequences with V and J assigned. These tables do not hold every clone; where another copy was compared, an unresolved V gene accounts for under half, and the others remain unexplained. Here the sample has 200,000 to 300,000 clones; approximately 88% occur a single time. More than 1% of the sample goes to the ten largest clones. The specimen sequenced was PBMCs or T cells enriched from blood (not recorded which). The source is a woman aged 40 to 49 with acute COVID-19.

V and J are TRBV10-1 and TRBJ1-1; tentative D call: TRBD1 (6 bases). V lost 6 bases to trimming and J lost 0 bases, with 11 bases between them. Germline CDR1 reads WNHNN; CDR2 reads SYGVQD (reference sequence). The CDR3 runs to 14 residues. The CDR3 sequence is CASSGTPLNTEAFF. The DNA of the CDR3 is TGCGCCAGCAGCGGGACACCTCTGAACACTGAAGCTTTCTTT.

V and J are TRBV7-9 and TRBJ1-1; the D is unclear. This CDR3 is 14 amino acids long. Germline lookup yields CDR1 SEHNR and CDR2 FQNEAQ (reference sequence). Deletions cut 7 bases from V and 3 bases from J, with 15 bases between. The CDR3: CASTSSSVDTEAFF. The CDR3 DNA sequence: TGTGCCAGCACCTCCTCTTCGGTAGACACTGAAGCTTTCTTT.

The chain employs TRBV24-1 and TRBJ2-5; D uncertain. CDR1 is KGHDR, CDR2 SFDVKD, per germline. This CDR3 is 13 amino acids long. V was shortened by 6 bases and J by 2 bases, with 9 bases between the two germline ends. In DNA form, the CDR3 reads TGTGCCACCAGTCGCCCAGGTCAAGAGACCCAGTACTTC. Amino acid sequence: CATSRPGQETQYF.

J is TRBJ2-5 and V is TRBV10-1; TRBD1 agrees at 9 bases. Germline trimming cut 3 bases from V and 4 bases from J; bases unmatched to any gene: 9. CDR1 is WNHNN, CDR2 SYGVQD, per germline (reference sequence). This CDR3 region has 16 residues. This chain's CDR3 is CASSDGGQGGSETQYF. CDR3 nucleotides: TGCGCCAGCAGTGATGGGGGACAGGGTGGCTCAGAGACCCAGTACTTC.

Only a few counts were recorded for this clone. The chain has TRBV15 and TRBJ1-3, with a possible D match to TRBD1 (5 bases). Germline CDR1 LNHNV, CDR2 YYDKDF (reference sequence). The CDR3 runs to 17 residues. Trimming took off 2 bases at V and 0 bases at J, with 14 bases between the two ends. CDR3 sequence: CATSRTMGLSSGNTIYF. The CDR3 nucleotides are TGTGCCACCAGCAGAACTATGGGACTTTCCTCTGGAAACACCATATATTTT.

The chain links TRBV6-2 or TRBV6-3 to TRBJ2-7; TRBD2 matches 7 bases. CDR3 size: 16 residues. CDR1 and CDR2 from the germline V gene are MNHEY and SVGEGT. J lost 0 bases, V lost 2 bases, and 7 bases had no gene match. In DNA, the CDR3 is TGTGCCAGCAGTTACGAGCGCGGCGGGGGCTCCTACGAGCAGTACTTC. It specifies CASSYERGGGSYEQYF.

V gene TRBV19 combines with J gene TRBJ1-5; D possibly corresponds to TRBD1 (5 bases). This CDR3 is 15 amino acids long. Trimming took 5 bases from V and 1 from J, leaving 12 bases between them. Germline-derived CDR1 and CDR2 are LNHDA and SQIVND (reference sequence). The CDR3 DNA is TGTGCCAGTAGTGCAGATCAGGGAAGCAATCAGCCCCAGCATTTT. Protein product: CASSADQGSNQPQHF.

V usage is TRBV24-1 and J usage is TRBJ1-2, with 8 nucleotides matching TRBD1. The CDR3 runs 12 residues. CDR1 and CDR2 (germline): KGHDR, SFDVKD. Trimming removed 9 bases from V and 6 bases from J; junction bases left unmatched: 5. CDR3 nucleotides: TGTGCCACCGAGACAGGGGAAGATGGCTACACCTTC. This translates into CATETGEDGYTF.

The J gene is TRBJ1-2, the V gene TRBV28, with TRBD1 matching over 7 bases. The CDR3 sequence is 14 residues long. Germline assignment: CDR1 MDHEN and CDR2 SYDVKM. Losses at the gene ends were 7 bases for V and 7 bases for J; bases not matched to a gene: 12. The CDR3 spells CASTIRGDPLGYTF. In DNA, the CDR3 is TGTGCCAGCACCATCAGGGGGGATCCACTTGGCTACACCTTC.

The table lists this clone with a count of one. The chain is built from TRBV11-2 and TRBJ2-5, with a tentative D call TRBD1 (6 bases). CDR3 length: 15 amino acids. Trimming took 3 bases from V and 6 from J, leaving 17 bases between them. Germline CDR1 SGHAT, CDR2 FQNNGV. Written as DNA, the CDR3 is TGTGCCAGCAGCTTTAGGCCAGGGGAAGTGAAGACCCAGTACTTC. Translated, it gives CASSFRPGEVKTQYF.

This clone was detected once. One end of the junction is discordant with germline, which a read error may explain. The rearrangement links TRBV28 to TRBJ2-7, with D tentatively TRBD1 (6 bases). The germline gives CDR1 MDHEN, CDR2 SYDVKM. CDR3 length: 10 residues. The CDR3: CASSSGTPSF. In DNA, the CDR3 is TGTGCCAGCAGTTCCGGGACACCGAGCTTC.

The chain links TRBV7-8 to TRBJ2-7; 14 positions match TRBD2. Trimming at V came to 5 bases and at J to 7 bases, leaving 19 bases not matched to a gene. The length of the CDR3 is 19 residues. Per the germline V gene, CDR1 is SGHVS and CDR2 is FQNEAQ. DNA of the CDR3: TGTGCCAGCAGCGGAGGATTTCGGGGACTAGCGGGAGCCCCGGGGGAGCAGTACTTC. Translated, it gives CASSGGFRGLAGAPGEQYF.

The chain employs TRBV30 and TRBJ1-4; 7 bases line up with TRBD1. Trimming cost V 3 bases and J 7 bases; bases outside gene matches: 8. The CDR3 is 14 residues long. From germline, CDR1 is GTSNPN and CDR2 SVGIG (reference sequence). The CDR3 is CAWSMGQFPEKLFF. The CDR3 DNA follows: TGTGCCTGGAGCATGGGACAGTTTCCTGAAAAACTGTTTTTT.

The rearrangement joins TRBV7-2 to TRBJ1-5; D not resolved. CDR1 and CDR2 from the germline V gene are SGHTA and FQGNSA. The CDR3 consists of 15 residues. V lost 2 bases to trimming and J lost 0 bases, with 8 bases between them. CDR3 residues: CASSLRGYSNQPQHF. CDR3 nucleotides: TGTGCCAGCAGCTTACGAGGTTATAGCAATCAGCCCCAGCATTTT.

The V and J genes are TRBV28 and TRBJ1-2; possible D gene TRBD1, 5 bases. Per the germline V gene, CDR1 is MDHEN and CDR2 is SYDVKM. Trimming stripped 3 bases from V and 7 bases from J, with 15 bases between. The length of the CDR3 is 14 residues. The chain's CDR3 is CASSFGNRYLGYTF. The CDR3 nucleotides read TGTGCCAGCAGTTTTGGCAACAGGTATCTTGGCTACACCTTC.

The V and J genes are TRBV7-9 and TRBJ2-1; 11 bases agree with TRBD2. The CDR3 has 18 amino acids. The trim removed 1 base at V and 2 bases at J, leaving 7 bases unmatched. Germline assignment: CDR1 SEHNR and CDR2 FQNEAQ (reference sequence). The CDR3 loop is CASSLGRLAGSAYNEQFF. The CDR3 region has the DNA TGTGCCAGCAGCTTAGGGAGACTAGCGGGATCAGCCTACAATGAGCAGTTCTTC. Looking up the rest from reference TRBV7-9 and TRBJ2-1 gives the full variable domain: DTGVSQNPRHKITKRGQNVTFRCDPISEHNRLYWYRQTLGQGPEFLTYFQNEAQLEKSRLLSDRFSAERPKGSFSTLEIQRTEQGDSAMYLCASSLGRLAGSAYNEQFFGPGTRLTVL.

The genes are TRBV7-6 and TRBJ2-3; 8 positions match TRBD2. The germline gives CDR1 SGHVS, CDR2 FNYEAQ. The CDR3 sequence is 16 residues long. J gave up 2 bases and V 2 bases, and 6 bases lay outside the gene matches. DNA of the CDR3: TGTGCCAGCAGCTTAAGAGCTAGCGGGTCCACAGATACGCAGTATTTT. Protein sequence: CASSLRASGSTDTQYF.

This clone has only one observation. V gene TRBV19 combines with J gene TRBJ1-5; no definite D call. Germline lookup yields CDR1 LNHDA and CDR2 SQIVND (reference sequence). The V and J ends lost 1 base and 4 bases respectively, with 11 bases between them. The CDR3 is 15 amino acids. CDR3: CASSIGSRKNQPQHF. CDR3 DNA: TGTGCCAGTAGTATAGGTAGCCGCAAGAATCAGCCCCAGCATTTT. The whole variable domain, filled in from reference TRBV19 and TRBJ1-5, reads DGGITQSPKYLFRKEGQNVTLSCEQNLNHDAMYWYRQDPGQGLRLIYYSQIVNDFQKGDIAEGYSVSREKKESFPLTVTSAQKNPTAFYLCASSIGSRKNQPQHFGDGTRLSIL.

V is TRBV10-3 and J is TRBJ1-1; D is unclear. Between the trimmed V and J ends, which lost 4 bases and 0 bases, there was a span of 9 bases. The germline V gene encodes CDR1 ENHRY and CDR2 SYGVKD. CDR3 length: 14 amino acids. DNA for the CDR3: TGTGCCATCAGTGCGAGGGAGTTGAACACTGAAGCTTTCTTT. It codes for CAISARELNTEAFF.

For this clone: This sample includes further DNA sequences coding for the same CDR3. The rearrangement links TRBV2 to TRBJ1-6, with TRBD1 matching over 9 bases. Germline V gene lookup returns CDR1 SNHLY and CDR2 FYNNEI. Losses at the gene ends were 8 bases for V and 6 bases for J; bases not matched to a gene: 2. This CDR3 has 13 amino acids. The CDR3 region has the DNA TGTGCCAGCTCGGGACAGGGTAATTCACCCCTCCACTTT. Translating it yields CASSGQGNSPLHF.